This T cell receptor (beta chain) was profiled in a study of response to subunit inactivated influenza vaccine. Study findings and constraints: Authors suggested each seasonal influenza vaccination recruits few new T cells.

Worth noting for this clonotype: Its specificity is unknown.

One entry per CDR3 protein, called by TCRdb with MiXCR from the RT-PCR reads. The sample shows roughly 520,000 distinct CDR3 sequences, about 25% of them seen only once. The CDR3 totals 17 residues. Germline trimming cut 1 base from V and 5 bases from J; bases unmatched to any gene: 10. The germline CDR1 and CDR2 sequences are KGHDR and SFDVKD. This clonotype was sampled from a man aged 45-65 years who received an inactivated influenza vaccine. The chain couples TRBV24-1 to TRBJ2-3; 8 nucleotides align to TRBD1. Sequences were derived from CD4+ T cells sorted from PBMCs, sampled approximately 5 days after vaccination. The CDR3 nucleotides are TGTGCCACCAGTGATTTCCGCGGGACAGGACCCAAAGATACGCAGTATTTT. This encodes CATSDFRGTGPKDTQYF.